Below are 31 T cell receptor beta chains sequenced from a single sample in a study of identical twins. MiXCR, run by TCRdb on the 5' RACE reads, gives a single entry per CDR3 protein. The sample contains some 500,000 distinct CDR3 sequences, about 20% of which appear only once. These data were also reused for a study on T cells expressing NK-cell markers.

The sample was CD4+ T cells sorted from blood. The receptors shown here come from a woman under 30 in good health.

The chain joins TRBV6-1 to TRBJ2-2; 8 nucleotides agree with TRBD1. Germline lookup yields CDR1 MNHNS and CDR2 SASEGT. The CDR3 has 15 residues. V trimming: 6 bases; J trimming: 5 bases; junction bases outside the gene matches: 8. CDR3 protein: CASRVQGVKTGELFF. DNA for the CDR3: TGTGCCAGCAGAGTACAGGGGGTCAAAACCGGGGAGCTGTTTTTT.

The CDR3 nucleotides read TGTGCCAGCAGCCCCGGACTAGCAGCTAGCACAGATACGCAGTATTTT. It specifies CASSPGLAASTDTQYF. The rearrangement uses TRBV7-2 and TRBJ2-3, with 8 bases lining up with TRBD2. The CDR3 is 16 residues long. The trim removed 5 bases at V and 0 bases at J, leaving 7 bases unmatched. Germline V gene lookup returns CDR1 SGHTA and CDR2 FQGNSA.

This chain joins TRBV6-5 and TRBJ1-6; perhaps TRBD1 as D (5 bases). The CDR3 consists of 14 residues. CDR1 and CDR2 from the germline V gene are MNHEY and SVGAGI. V was clipped by 0 bases and J by 10 bases, with 10 bases between them. Here the CDR3 reads CASSYSGGDSPLHF. DNA for the CDR3: TGTGCCAGCAGTTACTCAGGAGGGGACTCACCCCTCCACTTT.

The genes are TRBV6-5 and TRBJ1-6, with D tentatively TRBD1 (5 bases). The CDR3 is made up of 15 amino acids. V lost 4 bases, J lost 14 bases, and 21 bases lay in between. The germline V gene has CDR1 MNHEY and CDR2 SVGAGI. The CDR3 DNA is TGTGCCAGCAGTTTCACCGGGGCTGAGTTTGGGGCCCTCCACTTT. This sequence encodes CASSFTGAEFGALHF.

The chain is built from TRBV7-3 and TRBJ2-1; D is perhaps TRBD2 (6 bases). Trimming stripped 0 bases from V and 5 bases from J, with 20 bases between. The length of the CDR3 is 18 residues. Germline V gives CDR1 SGHTA, CDR2 FQGTGA. The CDR3 here is CASSLTPSPPGENNEQFF. The CDR3 DNA reads as TGTGCCAGCAGCTTAACTCCAAGTCCACCGGGGGAAAACAATGAGCAGTTCTTC.

This clonotype was counted a few times. This rearrangement joins TRBV5-1 to TRBJ2-7; 9 positions match TRBD1. The CDR3 loop spans 15 amino acids. Losses at the gene ends were 4 bases for V and 6 bases for J; bases not matched to a gene: 11. Germline V gives CDR1 SGHRS, CDR2 YFSETQ. This chain's CDR3 is CASSGSGTGSGEQYF. CDR3 DNA: TGCGCCAGCAGCGGATCCGGGACAGGGTCTGGCGAGCAGTACTTC. Combining the CDR3 with reference TRBV5-1 and TRBJ2-7 gives the whole variable domain KAGVTQTPRYLIKTRGQQVTLSCSPISGHRSVSWYQQTPGQGLQFLFEYFSETQRNKGNFPGRFSGRQFSNSRSEMNVSTLELGDSALYLCASSGSGTGSGEQYFGPGTRLTVT.

This clonotype has a handful of counts. V and J are TRBV5-1 and TRBJ2-1, with 9 bases that match TRBD2. Germline loops: CDR1 SGHRS, CDR2 YFSETQ. With 0 bases clipped from V and 3 bases from J, the junction kept 4 bases outside the gene matches. The CDR3 is made up of 16 amino acids. CDR3 DNA sequence: TGCGCCAGCAGCTTGGCTGTAGCGGGGGACTACAATGAGCAGTTCTTC. This gives the protein CASSLAVAGDYNEQFF.

Note on this clonotype: At one boundary the junction diverges from the germline segment, which might be a read error. The chain employs TRBV7-7 and TRBJ2-5, with TRBD2 matching 10 bases. Looked up from germline, CDR1 is SSHAT and CDR2 is FNYEAQ (reference sequence). The CDR3 is made up of 16 amino acids. For the CDR3, the DNA is TGTGCTAGCAGCTTAGGGTCAGCGGGGGGGCCGGAGACCCAGTACTTC. Protein: CASSLGSAGGPETQYF.

The CDR3 nucleotides are TGCAGTGCTAAAGTTGGGGCAGGAGGCACCGGGGAGCTGTTTTTT. Its translation: CSAKVGAGGTGELFF. The chain uses TRBV20-1 and TRBJ2-2; either TRBD1 or TRBD2 may fit D (5 bases each). Trimming stripped 4 bases from V and 4 bases from J, with 16 bases between. This CDR3 is built from 15 residues. Per the germline V gene, CDR1 is DFQATT and CDR2 is SNEGSKA (reference sequence).

The chain is built from TRBV10-3 and TRBJ2-5; 10 nucleotides agree with TRBD2. The CDR3 is made up of 14 amino acids. Germline assignment: CDR1 ENHRY and CDR2 SYGVKD. Trimming cost V 3 bases and J 3 bases; bases outside gene matches: 1. In DNA, the CDR3 is TGTGCCATCAGTGACGGGACTAGCGAAGAGACCCAGTACTTC. It codes for CAISDGTSEETQYF.

Note on this clonotype: Just one base apart from a much larger clone, this may be a read error. The chain combines TRBV5-1 with TRBJ2-7; the match to TRBD1 covers 7 bases. Trimming at V came to 0 bases and at J to 0 bases, leaving 3 bases not matched to a gene. The length of the CDR3 is 15 residues. Looked up from germline, CDR1 is SGHRS and CDR2 is YFSETQ. CDR3 nucleotide sequence: TGCGCCAGCAGCTTGGGGGACAGCTTCTCCTACGAGCAGTACTTC. It translates to CASSLGDSFSYEQYF.

The chain joins TRBV20-1 to TRBJ2-7; D is ambiguous. Germline values: CDR1 DFQATT, CDR2 SNEGSKA (reference sequence). The CDR3 length is 12 residues. The germline V and J ends were trimmed by 4 bases and 2 bases, with 9 bases remaining between them. For the CDR3, the DNA is TGCAGTGCTACGACGCTGGCCTACGAGCAGTACTTC. Translation gives CSATTLAYEQYF.

V is TRBV11-1 and J is TRBJ2-1; D is perhaps TRBD2 (6 bases). V shed 4 bases and J shed 9 bases, with 16 bases lying between them. CDR1 and CDR2 from the germline V gene are SGHAT and FQDESV (reference sequence). The CDR3 runs to 14 residues. CDR3 bases: TGTGCCAGCAGCTACCTAGCCGGGGGAGGTGAGCAGTTCTTC. Residues: CASSYLAGGGEQFF. The whole variable domain, remainder taken from reference TRBV11-1 and TRBJ2-1, is EAEVAQSPRYKITEKSQAVAFWCDPISGHATLYWYRQILGQGPELLVQFQDESVVDDSQLPKDRFSAERLKGVDSTLKIQPAELGDSAMYLCASSYLAGGGEQFFGPGTRLTVL.

This clonotype was seen a handful of times. The rearrangement joins TRBV5-5 to TRBJ2-5; D remains unclear. This CDR3 is built from 14 residues. V gave up 0 bases and J gave up 4 bases, with 10 bases separating them. The germline gives CDR1 SGHKS, CDR2 YYEKEE (reference sequence). The CDR3 protein is CASSLAPKPETQYF. The DNA of the CDR3 is TGTGCCAGCAGCTTGGCCCCCAAGCCAGAGACCCAGTACTTC.

This rearrangement joins TRBV2 to TRBJ2-1; perhaps TRBD1 as D (5 bases). Germline CDR1 reads SNHLY; CDR2 reads FYNNEI. The CDR3 is 15 residues long. Trimming stripped 6 bases from V and 4 bases from J, with 16 bases between. The chain's CDR3 is CASSRLGAPYNEQFF. CDR3 nucleotide sequence: TGTGCCAGCAGCCGTCTTGGGGCCCCTTACAATGAGCAGTTCTTC.

This clonotype showed up just a few times. The chain employs TRBV5-1 and TRBJ2-7; D is unresolved. Trimming removed 0 bases at V and 7 bases at J, with 20 bases between. The length of the CDR3 is 16 residues. In germline, CDR1 is SGHRS, CDR2 YFSETQ. CDR3 DNA: TGCGCCAGCAGCTTGGCCGAGGCCAAGCCCTCCAGAGAGCAGTACTTC. Residues: CASSLAEAKPSREQYF. Supplemented by reference TRBV5-1 and TRBJ2-7, the full variable domain reads KAGVTQTPRYLIKTRGQQVTLSCSPISGHRSVSWYQQTPGQGLQFLFEYFSETQRNKGNFPGRFSGRQFSNSRSEMNVSTLELGDSALYLCASSLAEAKPSREQYFGPGTRLTVT.

This clonotype turned up a few times. V is TRBV6-1 and J is TRBJ2-7; 10 bases fit TRBD1. J gave up 7 bases and V 6 bases, and 9 bases lay outside the gene matches. From germline, CDR1 is MNHNS and CDR2 SASEGT. This CDR3 spans 14 amino acids. The CDR3 sequence: CASRGSGQGKEQYF. In DNA form, the CDR3 reads TGTGCCAGCAGGGGGTCGGGACAGGGGAAAGAGCAGTACTTC.

This clonotype turned up a few times. This chain joins TRBV25-1 and TRBJ2-7, with D perhaps given as TRBD1 or TRBD2 (5 bases each). The CDR3 has 13 residues. The V end lost 6 bases, the J end lost 6 bases, and 15 bases lay between the germline ends. Germline CDR1 MGHDK, CDR2 SYGVNS. The CDR3 loop reads CASRRGRGTEQYF. The DNA for the CDR3 is TGTGCCAGCAGACGGGGACGGGGTACCGAGCAGTACTTC.

This clonotype has more than one count but fewer than ten. The chain joins TRBV10-3 to TRBJ2-3; 9 bases align to TRBD2. Germline assignment: CDR1 ENHRY and CDR2 SYGVKD. The CDR3 is 15 residues long. The ends lost 6 bases at V and 1 base at J; junction bases unmatched: 5. CDR3 loop: CAIRETSGGTDTQYF. CDR3 in DNA: TGTGCCATCAGGGAGACTAGCGGAGGCACAGATACGCAGTATTTT.

This clonotype occurred a few times. V gene TRBV12-5 combines with J gene TRBJ1-1, with 8 bases matching TRBD1. This CDR3 has 15 amino acids. The V and J ends lost 2 bases and 6 bases, in that order; junction bases with no gene match: 8. The germline V gene has CDR1 LGHNT and CDR2 FRNRAP. DNA of the CDR3: TGTGCTAGTGGTTTGTACGTCAGGGGGCGCCCTGAAGCTTTCTTT. It codes for CASGLYVRGRPEAFF.

The gene calls are TRBV29-1 and TRBJ2-7; tentatively, D is TRBD2 (6 bases). The germline gives CDR1 SQVTM, CDR2 ANQGSEA. The CDR3 totals 12 residues. V shed 7 bases and J shed 1 base, with 11 bases lying between them. The CDR3, as DNA: TGCAGCGCCGACGGGGGATCCTACGAGCAGTACTTC. This translates into CSADGGSYEQYF.

The chain links TRBV27 to TRBJ2-6; no clear D. V was trimmed by 7 bases and J by 0 bases, leaving 4 bases between them. The CDR3 runs 13 residues. Germline V gene lookup returns CDR1 MNHEY and CDR2 SMNVEV (reference sequence). Here the CDR3 reads CASKTSGANVLTF. Written as DNA, the CDR3 is TGTGCCAGCAAGACCTCTGGGGCCAACGTCCTGACTTTC.

This clonotype was seen many times. The chain is built from TRBV20-1 and TRBJ2-3; TRBD2 matches at 8 bases. The V gene's germline CDR1 is DFQATT and CDR2 SNEGSKA (reference sequence). CDR3 length: 15 amino acids. V shed 1 base, J shed 0 bases, and the junction held 3 bases outside the gene matches. CDR3 bases: TGCAGTGCTAGAGCGCCTAGCGGGAGCACAGATACGCAGTATTTT. This codes for CSARAPSGSTDTQYF.

Here the CDR3 DNA reads TGTGCCAGCAGCTTAGTAATTGGACCCGGGACGGTCCGTCTGTTCACGAACACTGAAGCTTTCTTT. The encoded protein is CASSLVIGPGTVRLFTNTEAFF. J is TRBJ1-1 and V is TRBV11-3, with a possible D match to TRBD1 (5 bases). Per the germline V gene, CDR1 is SGHNT and CDR2 is YENEEA. Between the trimmed V and J ends, which lost 1 base and 1 base, there was a span of 31 bases. This CDR3 has 22 residues.

This clonotype was recorded at least ten times. This chain's CDR3 is CASSPGTTIINEQFF. The CDR3 DNA reads TGTGCCAGCAGCCCTGGGACTACCATAATCAATGAGCAGTTCTTC. V gene TRBV9 combines with J gene TRBJ2-1; 7 nucleotides match TRBD2. The germline V gene encodes CDR1 SGDLS and CDR2 YYNGEE. Unmatched junction bases numbered 10, after V lost 4 bases and J lost 6 bases. The CDR3 has 15 amino acids. The full variable domain, completed using reference TRBV9 and TRBJ2-1, is DSGVTQTPKHLITATGQRVTLRCSPRSGDLSVYWYQQSLDQGLQFLIQYYNGEERAKGNILERFSAQQFPDLHSELNLSSLELGDSALYFCASSPGTTIINEQFFGPGTRLTVL.

This chain uses TRBV6-1 with TRBJ1-6, with D perhaps matching TRBD1 (5 bases). Trimming took 8 bases from V and 8 from J, leaving 16 bases between them. Germline lookup yields CDR1 MNHNS and CDR2 SASEGT. The CDR3 has 14 amino acids. CDR3 amino acids: CASGPRGSDSPLHF. DNA for the CDR3: TGTGCCAGCGGGCCGAGGGGTTCCGATTCACCCCTCCACTTT.

At least ten counts were recorded for this clonotype. The chain recombines TRBV9 with TRBJ1-6; D unresolved. The length of the CDR3 is 18 residues. Germline-derived CDR1 and CDR2 are SGDLS and YYNGEE. Trimming took off 4 bases at V and 1 base at J, with 18 bases between the two ends. CDR3 DNA: TGTGCCAGCAGCCTGTCCGGGCCCGACAAGTCCTATAATTCACCCCTCCACTTT. This sequence encodes CASSLSGPDKSYNSPLHF.

The CDR3, as DNA: TGTGCCACCAGCAGAGGGAAGGACGAGCAGTACTTC. This gives the protein CATSRGKDEQYF. The chain joins TRBV15 to TRBJ2-7, with no clear D. The CDR3 covers 12 residues. Per the germline V gene, CDR1 is LNHNV and CDR2 is YYDKDF (reference sequence). V dropped 1 base and J dropped 5 bases, with 6 bases sitting between them. The complete variable domain, with remaining parts taken from reference TRBV15 and TRBJ2-7, reads DAMVIQNPRYQVTQFGKPVTLSCSQTLNHNVMYWYQQKSSQAPKLLFHYYDKDFNNEADTPDNFQSRRPNTSFCFLDIRSPGLGDTAMYLCATSRGKDEQYFGPGTRLTVT.

The V gene is TRBV10-3, the J gene TRBJ2-1, with 9 bases matching TRBD2. Germline CDR1 is ENHRY and CDR2 is SYGVKD. V lost 10 bases and J lost 5; bases outside the gene matches: 12. This CDR3 is built from 15 residues. CDR3 DNA: TGTGCCAGTGCGGGGGGGCCTTTCCCACACAATGAGCAGTTCTTC. Amino acid sequence: CASAGGPFPHNEQFF.

The chain uses TRBV7-9 and TRBJ2-1; D not resolved. Germline V gives CDR1 SEHNR, CDR2 FQNEAQ (reference sequence). Between the trimmed V and J ends, which lost 0 bases and 2 bases, there was a span of 14 bases. The CDR3 length is 17 residues. DNA of the CDR3: TGTGCCAGCAGCTTAGCGCCAGCTTCCCGAGCCTACAATGAGCAGTTCTTC. Translation: CASSLAPASRAYNEQFF.

In this sample, this clonotype turned up a few times. V usage is TRBV5-5 and J usage is TRBJ1-2; unclear D gene. This CDR3 is built from 15 residues. Trimming took 4 bases from V and 6 from J, leaving 19 bases between them. Germline-derived CDR1 and CDR2 are SGHKS and YYEKEE (reference sequence). CDR3 DNA: TGTGCCAGCAGCGTCGCTCGGGGAGGAGTAAATGGCTACACCTTC. It is translated as CASSVARGGVNGYTF. Drawing the rest from reference TRBV5-5 and TRBJ1-2, the complete variable domain is DAGVTQSPTHLIKTRGQQVTLRCSPISGHKSVSWYQQVLGQGPQFIFQYYEKEERGRGNFPDRFSARQFPNYSSELNVNALLLGDSALYLCASSVARGGVNGYTFGSGTRLTVV.